The clone carrying this TCR beta chain was seen many times. Its antigen is not known. This entry comes from a study of metastatic and nonmetastatic thyroid tumors. General study points: Malignant thyroid tumors reportedly exceeded benign nodules significantly in TCR beta diversity, with the difference appearing in blood and tumor.

Source study methods: A papillary thyroid cancer distant-metastasis classifier was built from CDR3 differences across clinicopathological groups. TCRdb re-called the PCR reads through MiXCR. It is TCRdb's table, rather than the study itself, that gives the V and J calls and clone size. Seen here are approximately 79,000 clones, 8.6% observed once, and the top ten hold 8.8%. CDR1 MNHNY and CDR2 SVGAGI come from the germline V gene (reference sequence). The CDR3 loop spans 15 amino acids. The J segment lost 5 bases and the V segment lost 2 bases, leaving 2 bases of the junction unmatched. Every patient underwent thyroid surgery untreated.

Input material: blood. The TCR was taken from a female donor with papillary thyroid cancer or a benign thyroid nodule (not recorded which). Some clones in this sample may be carry-over from other donors' samples. The gene calls are TRBV6-6 and TRBJ1-6, with 8 bases matching TRBD1. The CDR3 coding sequence is TGTGCCAGCAGTTACGACAGGGGCGATAATTCACCCCTCCACTTT. Translating gives CASSYDRGDNSPLHF.